The 26 T cell receptor beta chains reported below all come from one sample, sequenced in a study of blood T cell repertoires in COVID-19. TCRdb keeps only in-frame clones here, not all; method: immunoSEQ multiplex PCR. The sample shows roughly 230,000 clones, more than 75% of them seen only once. The sequencing input was PBMCs or T cells enriched from blood (not recorded which). The receptors here all came from a man aged 30 to 45 in a cohort exposed to, infected with or recovered from COVID-19 (not recorded which).

The V and J genes are TRBV5-1 and TRBJ1-5, with 10 bases fitting TRBD1. CDR1 is SGHRS and CDR2 is YFSETQ in the germline V gene. Unmatched junction bases numbered 2, after V lost 2 bases and J lost 3 bases. The length of the CDR3 is 15 residues. Here the CDR3 reads CASSLGQGVNQPQHF. The CDR3 nucleotides read TGCGCCAGCAGCTTAGGACAGGGGGTCAATCAGCCCCAGCATTTT. The variable domain in full, completed from reference TRBV5-1 and TRBJ1-5, reads KAGVTQTPRYLIKTRGQQVTLSCSPISGHRSVSWYQQTPGQGLQFLFEYFSETQRNKGNFPGRFSGRQFSNSRSEMNVSTLELGDSALYLCASSLGQGVNQPQHFGDGTRLSIL.

The chain uses TRBV7-9 and TRBJ2-2; possibly TRBD2 for D (5 bases). Trimming pared 3 bases from V and 0 bases from J, leaving 5 bases between. The germline CDR1 and CDR2 sequences are SEHNR and FQNEAQ (reference sequence). The CDR3 consists of 14 residues. The CDR3 region is CASSFGTNTGELFF. Here the CDR3 DNA reads TGTGCCAGCAGCTTCGGGACGAACACCGGGGAGCTGTTTTTT.

The genes are TRBV24-1 and TRBJ1-2; D is undetermined. Germline assignment: CDR1 KGHDR and CDR2 SFDVKD. The CDR3 is made up of 12 amino acids. V lost 4 bases to trimming and J lost 8 bases, with 10 bases between them. The CDR3 is CATSDPVEGYTF. The CDR3 DNA follows: TGTGCCACCAGTGACCCGGTAGAAGGCTACACCTTC.

J is TRBJ2-7 and V is TRBV5-1, with D possibly being TRBD1 (5 bases). The CDR3 spans 13 residues. Trimming left V 4 bases short and J 1 base short, with 9 bases between. CDR1 is SGHRS, CDR2 YFSETQ, per germline. For the CDR3, the DNA is TGCGCCAGCAGCGACGACAGATCCTACGAGCAGTACTTC. Its protein product is CASSDDRSYEQYF.

Of note for this clone: This specimen includes other DNA sequences encoding the same CDR3. The chain couples TRBV18 to TRBJ2-1; 7 bases map to TRBD1. V lost 1 base, J lost 1 base, and 1 base stayed unmatched. Per the germline V gene, CDR1 is KGHSH and CDR2 is LQKENI. CDR3 length equals 15 residues. The chain's CDR3 is CASSPLTGSYNEQFF. CDR3 DNA: TGTGCCAGCTCACCACTGACAGGGTCCTACAATGAGCAGTTCTTC.

This chain links TRBV18 with TRBJ1-1; no clear D gene. The V gene's germline CDR1 is KGHSH and CDR2 LQKENI. This CDR3 spans 15 amino acids. Trimming pared 0 bases from V and 3 bases from J, leaving 11 bases between. In DNA form, the CDR3 reads TGTGCCAGCTCACCACCAGGGCGGGTATACACTGAAGCTTTCTTT. Translating gives CASSPPGRVYTEAFF.

The rearrangement uses TRBV27 and TRBJ2-1; 8 nucleotides match TRBD2. The CDR3 is 16 amino acids. Germline lookup yields CDR1 MNHEY and CDR2 SMNVEV (reference sequence). Trimming took 5 bases from V and 6 from J; bases not matched to a gene: 12. The DNA for the CDR3 is TGTGCCAGCAGTCCCATCGGGAGGGTGAAACCCAATGAGCAGTTCTTC. Translated, it gives CASSPIGRVKPNEQFF.

V and J are TRBV6-2 or TRBV6-3 and TRBJ2-1, with 8 bases lining up with TRBD1. The length of the CDR3 is 16 residues. J was trimmed by 7 bases and V by 2 bases; bases with no gene match: 10. Germline CDR1 MNHEY, CDR2 SVGEGT. The CDR3 region has the DNA TGTGCCAGCAGTTACGGTGGCAGGGGGCTTTTGAATGAGCAGTTCTTC. Protein product: CASSYGGRGLLNEQFF.

This sequence joins TRBV6-5 and TRBJ2-2; 7 bases fit TRBD1. Germline V gene sequence: CDR1 MNHEY, CDR2 SVGAGI. The CDR3 sequence is 16 residues long. V was clipped by 4 bases and J by 2 bases; unmatched bases: 7. The CDR3 DNA reads as TGTGCCAGCAGTTGGGGACAGACCCTCAACACCGGGGAGCTGTTTTTT. This sequence encodes CASSWGQTLNTGELFF.

The chain couples TRBV12-5 to TRBJ2-2; maybe TRBD2 (6 bases). Germline V gene data show CDR1 as LGHNT and CDR2 as FRNRAP. The CDR3 loop spans 16 amino acids. V lost 0 bases to trimming and J lost 1 base, with 9 bases between them. CDR3 nucleotide sequence: TGTGCTAGTGGTTTGGTAGCCGGGGGGAACACCGGGGAGCTGTTTTTT. Protein sequence: CASGLVAGGNTGELFF.

V gene TRBV2 combines with J gene TRBJ2-1; 12 nucleotides align to TRBD2. Germline assignment: CDR1 SNHLY and CDR2 FYNNEI. This CDR3 spans 15 amino acids. V shed 5 bases, J shed 2 bases, and the junction held 1 base outside the gene matches. For the CDR3, the DNA is TGTGCCAGCAGTTCTAGCGGGAGGGCCTACAATGAGCAGTTCTTC. Protein sequence: CASSSSGRAYNEQFF. Together with reference TRBV2 and TRBJ2-1, the CDR3 gives the full variable domain: EPEVTQTPSHQVTQMGQEVILRCVPISNHLYFYWYRQILGQKVEFLVSFYNNEISEKSEIFDDQFSVERPDGSNFTLKIRSTKLEDSAMYFCASSSSGRAYNEQFFGPGTRLTVL.

This clone has more than one count but fewer than ten. This rearrangement joins TRBV4-1 to TRBJ1-5, with D possibly matching TRBD1 (6 bases). CDR3 length: 15 residues. Trimming took off 6 bases at V and 0 bases at J, with 12 bases between the two ends. Looked up from germline, CDR1 is MGHRA and CDR2 is YSYEKL. CDR3 nucleotide sequence: TGCGCCAGCAGGGGACACCCGATTAGCAATCAGCCCCAGCATTTT. Amino acids: CASRGHPISNQPQHF.

V gene TRBV28 combines with J gene TRBJ2-2; D is ambiguous. Germline loops: CDR1 MDHEN, CDR2 SYDVKM. Between the trimmed V and J ends, which lost 4 bases and 9 bases, there was a span of 6 bases. The CDR3 loop spans 11 amino acids. CDR3: CASSSNRELFF. CDR3 DNA sequence: TGTGCCAGCAGTTCAAACAGGGAGCTGTTTTTT.

The table lists this clone with a count of one. The chain carries TRBV5-5 and TRBJ2-7; D remains ambiguous. The germline V gene encodes CDR1 SGHKS and CDR2 YYEKEE (reference sequence). V was trimmed by 1 base and J by 3 bases, leaving 11 bases between them. This CDR3 spans 14 amino acids. CDR3 residues: CASSLRTADYEQYF. CDR3 DNA sequence: TGTGCCAGCAGCTTGAGAACGGCGGACTACGAGCAGTACTTC.

A single count supports this clone. The V call is TRBV18, the J call TRBJ2-7, with 8 bases identical to TRBD1. Germline trimming cut 1 base from V and 0 bases from J; bases unmatched to any gene: 8. The CDR3 is 17 residues long. Germline-derived CDR1 and CDR2 are KGHSH and LQKENI. This chain's CDR3 is CASSPLAAGGPSYEQYF. The CDR3 region has the DNA TGTGCCAGCTCACCACTAGCGGCAGGGGGCCCCTCCTACGAGCAGTACTTC.

The genes are TRBV12-3 or TRBV12-4 and TRBJ2-1; possibly TRBD1 for D (6 bases). V lost 6 bases and J lost 8, with 11 bases in between. The CDR3 is made up of 12 amino acids. The CDR3 nucleotides read TGTGCCAGCAGGAGGGACACTCATGAGCAGTTCTTC. This translates into CASRRDTHEQFF.

The chain links TRBV28 to TRBJ1-3; D may be TRBD1 (5 bases). Trimming stripped 3 bases from V and 5 bases from J, with 8 bases between. The CDR3 is made up of 13 amino acids. Germline V gives CDR1 MDHEN, CDR2 SYDVKM. CDR3 bases: TGTGCCAGCAGTTTGGACACGCGAAACACCATATATTTT. Protein sequence: CASSLDTRNTIYF.

CDR3 region: CASSLERWTTEAFF. CDR3 nucleotides: TGTGCCAGCAGTTTAGAGCGGTGGACCACTGAAGCTTTCTTT. The chain employs TRBV28 and TRBJ1-1; D is undetermined. Germline V CDR1 and CDR2: MDHEN, SYDVKM. The CDR3 is made up of 14 amino acids. Trimming cost V 2 bases and J 4 bases, with 11 bases left between them. The complete variable domain, with remaining parts taken from reference TRBV28 and TRBJ1-1, reads DVKVTQSSRYLVKRTGEKVFLECVQDMDHENMFWYRQDPGLGLRLIYFSYDVKMKEKGDIPEGYSVSREKKERFSLILESASTNQTSMYLCASSLERWTTEAFFGQGTRLTVV.

The chain couples TRBV28 to TRBJ1-2; tentative D call: TRBD1 (5 bases). The CDR3 has 16 amino acids. V was trimmed by 1 base and J by 0 bases, leaving 12 bases between them. The V gene's germline CDR1 is MDHEN and CDR2 SYDVKM. CDR3 region: CASSLFSQGSNYGYTF. The DNA for the CDR3 is TGTGCCAGCAGTTTATTTAGCCAGGGCTCTAACTATGGCTACACCTTC.

V and J are TRBV28 and TRBJ1-5; the D is unclear. This CDR3 spans 17 amino acids. Germline loops: CDR1 MDHEN, CDR2 SYDVKM. V shed 5 bases and J shed 2 bases, with 19 bases lying between them. The CDR3 spells CASSRRRDKIRNQPQHF. The CDR3, as DNA: TGTGCCAGCAGTCGCCGCCGCGACAAAATACGCAATCAGCCCCAGCATTTT.

This rearrangement joins TRBV3-1 (or the pseudogene TRBV3-2) to TRBJ1-4, with D perhaps TRBD1 (5 bases). V was shortened by 6 bases and J by 5 bases, with 16 bases between the two germline ends. CDR3 length: 15 residues. Germline V CDR1 and CDR2: LGHDT, YNNKEL (reference sequence). CDR3 bases: TGTGCCAGCAGTCGACTGGGGGGGGACAATGAAAAACTGTTTTTT. It codes for CASSRLGGDNEKLFF.

The chain recombines TRBV2 with TRBJ1-2; D is unresolved. Germline CDR1 reads SNHLY; CDR2 reads FYNNEI. The CDR3 consists of 13 residues. The V and J ends lost 2 bases and 5 bases respectively, with 9 bases between them. CDR3 sequence reads: CASSETQEYGYTF. DNA for the CDR3: TGTGCCAGCAGTGAAACCCAGGAATATGGCTACACCTTC.

The chain employs TRBV29-1 and TRBJ1-1; no firm D call. The germline CDR1 and CDR2 sequences are SQVTM and ANQGSEA. The CDR3 consists of 12 residues. V was cut by 6 bases and J by 1 base, with 9 bases left in between. The CDR3, as DNA: TGCAGCGTCCTATTATCGAACACTGAAGCTTTCTTT. It specifies CSVLLSNTEAFF.

The gene calls are TRBV7-9 and TRBJ2-7; TRBD2 matches at 8 bases. The CDR3 has 18 residues. V dropped 7 bases and J dropped 0; count of bases not matched to a gene: 17. The germline V gene has CDR1 SEHNR and CDR2 FQNEAQ (reference sequence). The CDR3: CASTDSGTHRGGSYEQYF. The CDR3 DNA reads TGTGCCAGCACCGATAGCGGGACCCACCGGGGGGGCTCCTACGAGCAGTACTTC. Complete variable domain (other parts from reference TRBV7-9 and TRBJ2-7): DTGVSQNPRHKITKRGQNVTFRCDPISEHNRLYWYRQTLGQGPEFLTYFQNEAQLEKSRLLSDRFSAERPKGSFSTLEIQRTEQGDSAMYLCASTDSGTHRGGSYEQYFGPGTRLTVT.

CDR3 residues: CASSFDGKDTEAFF. The CDR3 DNA follows: TGCGCCAGCAGTTTCGACGGGAAAGACACTGAAGCTTTCTTT. The chain uses TRBV5-1 and TRBJ1-1; D is unclear. Germline loops: CDR1 SGHRS, CDR2 YFSETQ. With 5 bases removed from V and 3 bases from J, the gap between germline ends came to 14 bases. This CDR3 has 14 amino acids. Complete variable domain (other parts from reference TRBV5-1 and TRBJ1-1): KAGVTQTPRYLIKTRGQQVTLSCSPISGHRSVSWYQQTPGQGLQFLFEYFSETQRNKGNFPGRFSGRQFSNSRSEMNVSTLELGDSALYLCASSFDGKDTEAFFGQGTRLTVV.

This sequence joins TRBV27 and TRBJ2-7, with 9 positions matching TRBD1. Germline V gene sequence: CDR1 MNHEY, CDR2 SMNVEV (reference sequence). The V gene end was trimmed by 6 bases and the J gene end by 6 bases; junction bases not matched to a gene: 9. The CDR3 has 14 residues. CDR3 sequence reads: CASSSGTGSSEQYF. As DNA, the CDR3 is TGTGCCAGCAGCTCCGGGACAGGGTCGAGCGAGCAGTACTTC.